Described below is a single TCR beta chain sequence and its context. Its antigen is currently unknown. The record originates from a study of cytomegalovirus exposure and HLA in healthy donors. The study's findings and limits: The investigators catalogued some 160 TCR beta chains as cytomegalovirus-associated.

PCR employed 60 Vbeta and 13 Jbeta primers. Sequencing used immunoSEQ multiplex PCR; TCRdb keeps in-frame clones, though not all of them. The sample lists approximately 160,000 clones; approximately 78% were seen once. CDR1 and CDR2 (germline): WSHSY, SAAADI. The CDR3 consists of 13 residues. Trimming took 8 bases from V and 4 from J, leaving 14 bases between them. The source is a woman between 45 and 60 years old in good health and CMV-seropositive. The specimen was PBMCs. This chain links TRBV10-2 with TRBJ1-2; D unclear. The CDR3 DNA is TGCGCCAGCCACCGGGGATTTAGCTATGGCTACACCTTC. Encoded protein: CASHRGFSYGYTF.